A single sample gave rise to the 31 T cell receptor beta chains below, sequenced in a study of T cell repertoires in cytomegalovirus infection (dated by TCRdb to 2018 to 2020). Interpreted using the paper, the treatment or condition label stands for: in vitro stimulation with specific CMV peptide epitopes to enrich CMV-specific T cells. Sequencing instrument: Illumina HiSeq 1500. TCRdb redid the processing of the public reads, applying fastp at Q25 and MiXCR, and retained in-frame beta chains. Under each unique CDR3 protein, matching rows form one entry showing the most common genes and DNA. This sample gives hundreds of thousands of distinct CDR3 sequences in total; approximately 33% of them show up just once. Of the sample, around an eighth falls within the top ten clones. The antigens of these receptors remain unknown. The source was cultured CD8+ T cells from PBMCs, collected from culture after CMV antigen stimulation. The receptor source for this set is a human donor in good health (CMV status not recorded). Some clones in this sample may be carry-over from other donors' samples.

This clonotype was recorded a few times. The chain has TRBV19 and TRBJ2-1, with 9 bases matching TRBD2. Germline CDR1 reads LNHDA; CDR2 reads SQIVND (reference sequence). This CDR3 is 15 amino acids long. Trimming removed 1 base from V and 8 bases from J; junction bases left unmatched: 6. CDR3 amino acids: CASSIGAGGRDEQFF. The CDR3 DNA follows: TGTGCCAGTAGTATAGGAGCGGGGGGTCGGGATGAGCAGTTCTTC.

This clonotype was seen a handful of times. The CDR3 spells CASAILRTENSPLHF. CDR3 coding DNA: TGTGCCAGCGCCATCTTGAGGACCGAGAATTCACCCCTCCACTTT. This rearrangement joins TRBV27 to TRBJ1-6, with D unclear. Trimming shortened V by 8 bases and J by 7 bases, and 18 bases separated the two germline ends. Germline CDR1 and CDR2: MNHEY and SMNVEV (reference sequence). CDR3 length: 15 residues.

The table lists this clonotype with a few counts. The V gene is TRBV6-1, the J gene TRBJ2-3; D is undetermined. Germline values: CDR1 MNHNS, CDR2 SASEGT. The V end lost 4 bases, the J end lost 6 bases, and 5 bases lay between the germline ends. This CDR3 has 11 residues. The chain's CDR3 is CASSAQDTQYF. In nucleotides, the CDR3 is TGTGCCAGCAGTGCTCAGGATACGCAGTATTTT.

V usage is TRBV3-1 and J usage is TRBJ2-1; 9 bases fit TRBD2. The CDR3 contains 14 residues. V gave up 8 bases and J gave up 6 bases; unmatched junction bases: 8. Looked up from germline, CDR1 is LGHDT and CDR2 is YNNKEL (reference sequence). DNA of the CDR3: TGTGCCAGCGGCCCGGCGGGGGGGTTCAATGAGCAGTTCTTC. Translation gives CASGPAGGFNEQFF.

This clonotype has more than one count but fewer than ten. The CDR3: CASTWLGDGTEAFF. The CDR3 nucleotides read TGCGCCAGCACCTGGTTGGGGGACGGCACTGAAGCTTTCTTT. The gene calls are TRBV5-1 and TRBJ1-1, with D maybe TRBD1 (5 bases). Germline-derived CDR1 and CDR2 are SGHRS and YFSETQ. This CDR3 is built from 14 residues. V lost 6 bases and J 4 bases, leaving 16 bases between the germline ends.

The chain carries TRBV5-1 and TRBJ2-4; weak D call: TRBD1 (5 bases). Trimming shortened V by 1 base and J by 7 bases, and 12 bases separated the two germline ends. From germline, CDR1 is SGHRS and CDR2 YFSETQ. CDR3 length: 14 residues. The CDR3 region is CASSLSGPWNIQYF. As DNA, the CDR3 is TGCGCCAGCAGCTTGTCAGGGCCCTGGAACATTCAGTACTTC.

The chain is built from TRBV7-9 and TRBJ1-5, with TRBD1 matching 7 bases. Germline loops: CDR1 SEHNR, CDR2 FQNEAQ (reference sequence). J gave up 4 bases and V 5 bases, and 8 bases lay outside the gene matches. CDR3 length equals 15 residues. The CDR3 DNA is TGTGCCAGCAGCCCCGGGACAGAACCAAATCAGCCCCAGCATTTT. This codes for CASSPGTEPNQPQHF.

This clonotype was seen many times. V gene TRBV7-2 combines with J gene TRBJ2-7; D not certain. Between the trimmed V and J ends, which lost 3 bases and 2 bases, there was a span of 14 bases. Per germline, CDR1 SGHTA and CDR2 FQGNSA. The CDR3 loop spans 15 amino acids. The CDR3 nucleotides are TGTGCCAGCAGCTTGGTAGGGCAGTTCCCCTACGAGCAGTACGTC. Its translation is CASSLVGQFPYEQYV.

In this sample, this clonotype turned up a few times. The chain combines TRBV6-1 with TRBJ2-5; D is unresolved. Germline V lookup: CDR1 MNHNS, CDR2 SASEGT. The length of the CDR3 is 17 residues. The V end lost 5 bases, the J end lost 1 base, and 20 bases lay between the germline ends. As DNA, the CDR3 is TGTGCCAGCAGTTTCCCCCCGAGACACCCACCCCAAGAGACCCAGTACTTC. It yields the protein CASSFPPRHPPQETQYF.

The CDR3 loop is CASSYPLTSGGVSYNEQFF. CDR3 nucleotides: TGTGCCAGCAGTTACCCGTTGACTAGCGGGGGGGTGAGTTACAATGAGCAGTTCTTC. V is TRBV6-2 or TRBV6-3 and J is TRBJ2-1; 14 nucleotides agree with TRBD2. The germline CDR1 and CDR2 sequences are MNHEY and SVGEGT. V lost 2 bases and J lost 4; bases outside the gene matches: 10. CDR3 size: 19 residues.

Concerning this clonotype: Its ends do not fully match the called genes, so a read error is possible. The J gene is TRBJ2-7, the V gene TRBV5-1; D is ambiguous. Germline loops: CDR1 SGHRS, CDR2 YFSETQ. The CDR3 is 11 amino acids. Written as DNA, the CDR3 is TGCGCCAGCAGCTTGGGGCCGGTCTGGAACTTC. Amino acid sequence: CASSLGPVWNF.

The chain recombines TRBV10-3 with TRBJ2-1; either TRBD1 or TRBD2 may fit D (5 bases each). Germline values: CDR1 ENHRY, CDR2 SYGVKD. This CDR3 region has 16 residues. Between the trimmed V and J ends, which lost 7 bases and 4 bases, there was a span of 20 bases. The chain's CDR3 is CAINAREGESYNEQFF. The CDR3 DNA follows: TGTGCCATCAATGCCAGGGAAGGGGAGTCATACAATGAGCAGTTCTTC.

This rearrangement joins TRBV14 to TRBJ1-1, with D unclear. This CDR3 comprises 15 residues. The V end lost 0 bases, the J end lost 4 bases, and 12 bases lay between the germline ends. Looked up from germline, CDR1 is SGHDN and CDR2 is FVKESK. Here the CDR3 DNA reads TGTGCCAGCAGCCAAGACTACCGGGTCGGCACTGAAGCTTTCTTT. Translation: CASSQDYRVGTEAFF.

The chain has TRBV7-9 and TRBJ1-2; 10 positions match TRBD1. Germline lookup yields CDR1 SEHNR and CDR2 FQNEAQ (reference sequence). The CDR3 is made up of 14 amino acids. The ends lost 5 bases at V and 9 bases at J; junction bases unmatched: 9. The CDR3 DNA reads as TGTGCCAGCAGCGCAACCGGGACAGGGGAAAGCTACACCTTC. Protein sequence: CASSATGTGESYTF.

With respect to this clonotype: Without the conserved terminal phenylalanine or tryptophan, this CDR3 likely stems from a read error. The chain links TRBV5-6 to TRBJ2-4; no firm D call. The germline V and J ends were trimmed by 7 bases and 4 bases, with 9 bases remaining between them. Germline CDR1 SGHDT, CDR2 YYEEEE. The CDR3 length is 12 residues. The CDR3 DNA follows: TGTGCCAGCGGGTTTAGGAAAAACATTCAGTACTGC. Translating gives CASGFRKNIQYC.

This clonotype has a handful of counts. The V call is TRBV4-1, the J call TRBJ2-7; D call uncertain. V was clipped by 0 bases and J by 7 bases, with 22 bases between them. This CDR3 has 17 amino acids. CDR1 and CDR2 (germline): MGHRA, YSYEKL. Here the CDR3 reads CASSQEAVELLQWEQYF. In DNA form, the CDR3 reads TGCGCCAGCAGCCAAGAGGCCGTTGAACTCCTCCAGTGGGAGCAGTACTTC.

The chain has TRBV6-6 and TRBJ2-7; 7 bases line up with TRBD2. Trimming removed 8 bases from V and 4 bases from J; junction bases left unmatched: 11. In germline, CDR1 is MNHNY, CDR2 SVGAGI (reference sequence). This CDR3 is built from 14 residues. CDR3 in amino acids: CASGRTGGEYEQYV. The CDR3 coding sequence is TGTGCCAGCGGTAGGACGGGGGGAGAGTACGAGCAGTACGTC.

This chain connects TRBV27 to TRBJ1-2, with TRBD1 identical over 9 bases. Germline-derived CDR1 and CDR2 are MNHEY and SMNVEV (reference sequence). V lost 2 bases, J lost 8 bases, and 6 bases stayed unmatched. The CDR3 length is 14 residues. CDR3 residues: CASSLVDRGEGYTF. DNA for the CDR3: TGTGCCAGCAGTTTAGTGGACAGGGGAGAGGGCTACACCTTC.

The chain combines TRBV5-1 with TRBJ1-2; 11 positions agree with TRBD1. Germline V gene lookup returns CDR1 SGHRS and CDR2 YFSETQ. The junction had 20 bases not matched to a gene; V was cut back by 0 bases and J by 4 bases. CDR3 length: 21 residues. CDR3 DNA sequence: TGCGCCAGCAGCTTGGCCCCAAAGTTGGACAGGGGGCCGATCATGATCTATGGCTACACCTTC. As protein: CASSLAPKLDRGPIMIYGYTF.

J is TRBJ2-1 and V is TRBV7-6; 8 positions agree with TRBD2. Germline assignment: CDR1 SGHVS and CDR2 FNYEAQ. This CDR3 comprises 16 residues. The ends lost 7 bases at V and 7 bases at J; junction bases unmatched: 15. CDR3 residues: CASTDGGARPGNEQFF. CDR3 in DNA: TGTGCCAGCACTGACGGGGGGGCCCGTCCGGGGAATGAGCAGTTCTTC.

This clonotype was found many times. The chain uses TRBV7-6 and TRBJ2-5; 8 positions match TRBD2. V shed 5 bases and J 5 bases; nucleotides not matched to a gene: 10. This CDR3 comprises 15 residues. CDR1 is SGHVS, CDR2 FNYEAQ, per germline. The CDR3 DNA reads as TGTGCCAGCAGCCCCGGGGGCGGGGGGTCGGAGACCCAGTACTTC. This gives the protein CASSPGGGGSETQYF.

Of note for this clonotype: A much larger clone lies one base from this, so it may be a read error. The chain joins TRBV7-2 to TRBJ1-2; 7 bases align to TRBD1. Germline loops: CDR1 SGHTA, CDR2 FQGNSA. The CDR3 spans 12 residues. CDR3 residues: CVSSRGAYGYTF. In DNA, the CDR3 is TGTGTCAGCAGCAGGGGGGCCTATGGCTACACCTTC.

This clonotype came up a few times. The chain employs TRBV7-8 and TRBJ1-2; perhaps TRBD1 as D (5 bases). This CDR3 has 12 amino acids. V gave up 2 bases and J gave up 6 bases, with 7 bases separating them. Germline-derived CDR1 and CDR2 are SGHVS and FQNEAQ. CDR3 region: CASSLLGDGYTF. The CDR3 nucleotides read TGTGCCAGCAGCTTATTGGGGGATGGCTACACCTTC.

This rearrangement joins TRBV27 to TRBJ2-2, with a weak D call TRBD1 (6 bases). This CDR3 is 13 amino acids long. The ends were cut back, 5 bases at V and 8 bases at J, with 12 bases in the middle. Germline assignment: CDR1 MNHEY and CDR2 SMNVEV (reference sequence). The chain's CDR3 is CASSLQGWGELFF. The CDR3 bases are TGTGCCAGCAGTCTACAGGGTTGGGGGGAGCTGTTTTTT.

The genes are TRBV12-3 or TRBV12-4 and TRBJ2-3, with TRBD2 identical over 9 bases. This CDR3 is built from 17 residues. With 4 bases clipped from V and 0 bases from J, the junction kept 8 bases outside the gene matches. The chain's CDR3 is CASSSLAGPPSTDTQYF. CDR3 nucleotides: TGTGCCAGCAGTTCGCTAGCGGGACCCCCTAGCACAGATACGCAGTATTTT.

This sequence joins TRBV28 and TRBJ1-1; TRBD1 agrees at 9 bases. The CDR3 loop spans 15 amino acids. CDR1 MDHEN and CDR2 SYDVKM come from the germline V gene. The trim removed 5 bases at V and 6 bases at J, leaving 10 bases unmatched. Here the CDR3 DNA reads TGTGCCAGCAGTCCTCAGGGACAGGGACTTGCTGAAGCTTTCTTT. It is translated as CASSPQGQGLAEAFF.

There are a few counts of this clonotype. V is TRBV29-1 and J is TRBJ2-5; maybe TRBD1 (6 bases). Per germline, CDR1 SQVTM and CDR2 ANQGSEA. The V gene lost 6 bases and the J gene lost 4 bases, with 12 bases spanning the gap. The CDR3 spans 12 residues. CDR3 bases: TGCAGCGTCCCGACAGGAGGAGAGACCCAGTACTTC. Its translation is CSVPTGGETQYF.

This clonotype has ten or more counts. The genes are TRBV7-2 and TRBJ2-3; 8 nucleotides agree with TRBD1. The germline CDR1 and CDR2 sequences are SGHTA and FQGNSA. The CDR3 length is 18 residues. The trim removed 4 bases at V and 2 bases at J, leaving 14 bases unmatched. The DNA for the CDR3 is TGTGCCAGCAGCTCCAATTGGGACAGGCCCATTCCCACAGATACGCAGTATTTT. The encoded protein is CASSSNWDRPIPTDTQYF.

This clonotype was observed a few times. The genes are TRBV6-1 and TRBJ2-1, with D perhaps assigned TRBD1 or TRBD2 (5 bases each). Trimming took 5 bases from V and 8 from J, leaving 19 bases between them. The CDR3 is 15 residues long. CDR1 is MNHNS and CDR2 is SASEGT in the germline V gene. The CDR3 sequence is CASSPSGFLGDEQFF. For the CDR3, the DNA is TGTGCCAGCAGTCCCTCAGGTTTTCTGGGGGATGAGCAGTTCTTC.

This clonotype turned up a few times. The chain joins TRBV6-6 to TRBJ1-1; D is undetermined. V shed 7 bases and J shed 7 bases, with 10 bases lying between them. This CDR3 spans 11 amino acids. Germline CDR1 and CDR2: MNHNY and SVGAGI (reference sequence). This CDR3 reads CASTPSGEAFF. The CDR3 DNA is TGTGCCAGCACCCCGTCAGGTGAAGCTTTCTTT.

This clonotype has a handful of counts. This sequence joins TRBV28 and TRBJ2-1; D not resolved. The length of the CDR3 is 10 residues. The V gene lost 5 bases and the J gene lost 9 bases, with 5 bases spanning the gap. CDR1 and CDR2 (germline): MDHEN, SYDVKM. Here the CDR3 reads CASSDFEQFF. The CDR3 DNA follows: TGTGCCAGCAGTGATTTTGAGCAGTTCTTC.